This section outlines one T cell receptor beta chain sequence together with its context. Its antigen is as yet unknown. Amplified material comprised TCR beta CDR3 regions derived from RNA transcripts. The workflow started with a first-round RT-PCR run with HTBI primers and then moved on to a second-round multiplex PCR. TCRdb re-called the multiplex PCR reads with MiXCR, one entry per CDR3 protein. Of about 550,000 distinct CDR3 sequences listed, 39% are singletons. Hyperthyroidism patients were newly diagnosed, ill under 2 months, and aged 18 to 65 years. Pregnant or lactating patients and those with other autoimmune diseases or uncontrolled infections were excluded. This sample was taken from a study of Graves' ophthalmopathy and Graves' hyperthyroidism. This CDR3 spans 13 amino acids. Germline lookup yields CDR1 SQVTM and CDR2 ANQGSEA. Broader study findings: A 13-signature model separated ophthalmopathy from stable hyperthyroidism, reaching around 89% sensitivity and roughly 84% specificity cross-validated.

The sequenced sample was peripheral blood or thyroid tissue (not recorded which). This rearrangement joins TRBV29-1 to TRBJ2-5, with TRBD2 matching over 13 bases. The receptor was isolated from an adult man with Graves' hyperthyroidism. CDR3 sequence: CRVGTSGTETQYF. In DNA, the CDR3 is TGCAGAGTAGGGACTAGCGGGACCGAGACCCAGTACTTC.